This T cell receptor beta chain was captured by sequencing in a study of radiotherapy plus CTLA-4 blockade in lung cancer. Study-wide findings and caveats: The study found tumor-derived TCR clones expanded in blood after radiotherapy plus ipilimumab. Interferon-beta, together with early blood T cell clone dynamics, reportedly best predicted response.

Focal radiation was given together with CTLA-4 blockade (ipilimumab) to patients with chemo-refractory metastatic non-small-cell lung cancer. The CDR3 totals 15 residues. The junction had 7 bases not matched to a gene; V was cut back by 6 bases and J by 8 bases. Germline values: CDR1 SNHLY, CDR2 FYNNEI. Assay: immunoSEQ multiplex PCR; the TCRdb copy retains only in-frame clones and omits some. The sample includes about 36,000 clones, 72% seen only once; the top ten take approximately 10%. For this clone: Its antigen is currently unknown.

The chain carries TRBV2 and TRBJ2-1, with TRBD2 identical over 13 bases. Source: peripheral blood, taken from a patient treated with radiotherapy plus ipilimumab. The sequence was obtained from a human donor with non-small cell lung cancer who had stable disease on radiotherapy plus ipilimumab. The CDR3 DNA follows: TGTGCCAGCAGCGCCGGGACTAGCGGGGTTTATGAGCAGTTCTTC. Its translation is CASSAGTSGVYEQFF.